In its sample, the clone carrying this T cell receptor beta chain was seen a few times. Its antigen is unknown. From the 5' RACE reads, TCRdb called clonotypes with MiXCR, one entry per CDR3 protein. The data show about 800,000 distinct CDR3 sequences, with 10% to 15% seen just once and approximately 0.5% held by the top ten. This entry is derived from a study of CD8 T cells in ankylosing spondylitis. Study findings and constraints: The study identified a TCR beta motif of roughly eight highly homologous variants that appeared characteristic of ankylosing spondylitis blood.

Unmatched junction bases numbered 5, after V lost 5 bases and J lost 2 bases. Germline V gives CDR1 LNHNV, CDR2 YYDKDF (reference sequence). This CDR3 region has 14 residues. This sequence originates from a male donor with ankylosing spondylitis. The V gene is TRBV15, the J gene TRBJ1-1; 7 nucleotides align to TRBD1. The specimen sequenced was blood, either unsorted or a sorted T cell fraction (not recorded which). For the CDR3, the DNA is TGTGCCACCAGCTTCGGGACAGCAAACACTGAAGCTTTCTTT. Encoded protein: CATSFGTANTEAFF.